This TCR beta chain was found in a study of T cell repertoires in cytomegalovirus infection. Study outcomes and limitations: Using cumulative public TCR beta family frequency, the authors identified those who carried CMV together with the relevant HLA.

Using its own MiXCR run on the reads, TCRdb lists one record per CDR3 protein. The table lists 100,000 to 150,000 distinct CDR3 sequences, 7% to 10% of them singletons. Germline-derived CDR1 and CDR2 are SQVTM and ANQGSEA. The CDR3 is made up of 13 amino acids. V was pared by 6 bases and J by 3 bases, with 8 bases of the junction left unmatched. Note on this clonotype: The antigen is undetermined.

The rearrangement joins TRBV29-1 to TRBJ2-7; the match to TRBD1 covers 7 bases. The receptor was derived from a human donor in good health (CMV status not recorded). Some clones in this sample may be carry-over from other donors' samples. Sequenced material: PBMCs. The CDR3 nucleotides read TGCAGCGTCGCCGACAGGGCCAGCTACGAGCAGTACTTC. Translating it yields CSVADRASYEQYF.